A selection of T cell receptor beta chains follows, all from one sample in a study of blood T cell repertoires in COVID-19. The table came from immunoSEQ multiplex PCR; TCRdb's copy has only in-frame clones and leaves some out. The sample has some 260,000 clones, roughly 80% seen once. The sequenced sample consisted of peripheral blood. The receptors come from a man of 80 years or more with acute or convalescent COVID-19. Each CDR3 is given with its conserved first and last residue. A D gene is named only where the DNA matches it firmly. For some rows the clone size is stated as once, few or many, or as a class when expanded; others skip it.

V gene,D gene,J gene,clone size,CDR3 DNA,CDR3 protein
TRBV5-1,TRBD2,TRBJ2-3,-,TGCGCCAGCAGCTTGGCCTGGAATAGGGGTAGCGGGAGATTTACAGATACGCAGTATTTT,CASSLAWNRGSGRFTDTQYF
TRBV9,-,TRBJ2-1,-,TGTGCCAGCAGCGGGGGCTCGGCACCGTACAATGAGCAGTTCTTC,CASSGGSAPYNEQFF
TRBV10-3,-,TRBJ1-1,once,TGTGCCATCAGAGGACAGACGTCGTACACTGAAGCTTTCTTT,CAIRGQTSYTEAFF
TRBV30,-,TRBJ2-7,-,TGTGCCTGCAAAGACCGGGACTCGCCTCGTTCCTACGAGCAGTACTTC,CACKDRDSPRSYEQYF
TRBV11-2,-,TRBJ2-7,-,TGTGCCAGCAGCTTGGACAGATGGAGCTCCTACGAGCAGTACTTC,CASSLDRWSSYEQYF
TRBV6-5,-,TRBJ1-6,-,TGTGCCTCTTGCCCGACAAATTCACCCCTCCACTTT,CASCPTNSPLHF
TRBV6-2/TRBV6-3,-,TRBJ2-3,-,TGTGCCAGCAGTCCCCGGGGTGCATCTCGAGATACGCAGTATTTT,CASSPRGASRDTQYF
TRBV5-1,-,TRBJ2-5,-,TGCGCCAGCAGCTTGGAATGGGCACAAACGCAAGAGACCCAGTACTTC,CASSLEWAQTQETQYF
TRBV7-9,-,TRBJ2-7,-,TGTGCCAGCAGCCCCTCACTTGGCAGGGAAGCCTACGAGCAGTACTTC,CASSPSLGREAYEQYF
TRBV3-1/TRBV3-2,TRBD1,TRBJ2-6,-,TGTGCCAGCAGGCCTGGACAGGGCAAGAGGGCCAACGTCCTGACTTTC,CASRPGQGKRANVLTF
TRBV5-4,TRBD1,TRBJ2-2,few,TGTGCCAGCAGCGCGGGACAGGGGAATGACGGGGAGCTGTTTTTT,CASSAGQGNDGELFF
TRBV7-2,-,TRBJ1-6,-,TGTGCCAGCAGCTTAGAGCGGGGGAATTCACCCCTCCACTTT,CASSLERGNSPLHF
TRBV5-1,TRBD1,TRBJ1-3,-,TGCGCCAGCAGCTTGGCAGGGGGCGCGGCTGGAAACACCATATATTTT,CASSLAGGAAGNTIYF
TRBV4-1,-,TRBJ1-1,-,TGCGCCAGCAGCCCCTCAGAGGGGGGGACTGAAGCTTTCTTT,CASSPSEGGTEAFF
TRBV6-5,TRBD1,TRBJ1-1,-,TGTGCCAGCACTATCGGGACAGTTACGAACACTGAAGCTTTCTTT,CASTIGTVTNTEAFF
TRBV10-3,TRBD2,TRBJ2-1,-,TGTGCCATCAGTGAGTGGCCCTCTGCGGGAGAAACCTACAATGAGCAGTTCTTC,CAISEWPSAGETYNEQFF
TRBV7-9,TRBD1,TRBJ1-6,once,TGTGCCAGCACCGGGACAGTTAATTCACCCCTCCACTTT,CASTGTVNSPLHF
TRBV7-9,TRBD1,TRBJ2-5,-,TGTGCCAGCAGCTTGGGGGAAACAGGGGGCGCGCAAAAGACCCAGTACTTC,CASSLGETGGAQKTQYF
TRBV24-1,TRBD1,TRBJ1-2,once,TGTGCCACCAGTGATTTTTCAGGGGGTGGCTACACCTTC,CATSDFSGGGYTF
TRBV27,-,TRBJ2-2,-,TGTGCCAGCAGGCGGGGCGGGGAGCTGTTTTTT,CASRRGGELFF
TRBV19,TRBD1,TRBJ1-5,-,TGTGCCAGTCGACGACAGGGAAATTTTGGTCCAAGCAATCAGCCCCAGCATTTT,CASRRQGNFGPSNQPQHF
TRBV7-6,TRBD2,TRBJ2-5,-,TGTGCCAGCAGCTTGGAACTAGCGGGAGAAGAGACCCAGTACTTC,CASSLELAGEETQYF
TRBV12-3/TRBV12-4,TRBD1,TRBJ2-7,-,TGTGCCAGCAGGGGACAGGGTCGCTACGAGCAGTACTTC,CASRGQGRYEQYF
TRBV5-1,-,TRBJ1-5,-,TGCGCCAGCAGCTTGGGCGTCTATAGCAATCAGCCCCAGCATTTT,CASSLGVYSNQPQHF
TRBV12-3/TRBV12-4,-,TRBJ1-2,-,TGTGCCAGCAGTTTCGCGGGGACCTATGGCTACACCTTC,CASSFAGTYGYTF
TRBV24-1,-,TRBJ1-1,-,TGTGCCACCAGTGATCTACCGCTCGGCCAGGGGAACACTGAAGCTTTCTTT,CATSDLPLGQGNTEAFF
TRBV5-4,-,TRBJ1-6,-,TGTGCCAGCAGTAGTCGCGGGGCCCAAAATTCACCCCTCCACTTT,CASSSRGAQNSPLHF